This passage covers 12 T cell receptor beta chains from one sample sequenced in a study of human T cells and chemical hapten exposure. Time point reported: patch test 2, 6 weeks after DPC sensitization. As for treatment: therapeutic diphenylcyclopropenone sensitization with weekly scalp DPC. TCRdb re-called the RACE reads through MiXCR, storing one row per CDR3 protein. The table records some 350,000 distinct CDR3 sequences, about 6% of them present only once. Sequencing was performed on whole blood, taken in connection with sensitization to the hapten diphenylcyclopropenone (DPC). The receptors stem from a woman under 30 with alopecia areata. Some clones in this sample may be carry-over from other donors' samples.

The chain combines TRBV4-3 with TRBJ2-7; 8 bases line up with TRBD2. The germline CDR1 and CDR2 sequences are LGHNA and YSLEER. The CDR3 sequence is 17 residues long. The V gene end was trimmed by 0 bases and the J gene end by 6 bases; junction bases not matched to a gene: 13. The CDR3 is CASSQDQAGEKDPEQYF. CDR3 bases: TGCGCCAGCAGCCAAGATCAAGCGGGGGAAAAGGATCCCGAGCAGTACTTC.

The chain is built from TRBV4-1 and TRBJ1-6; D is uncertain. V dropped 2 bases and J dropped 14 bases, with 16 bases sitting between them. The length of the CDR3 is 14 residues. Germline V gene sequence: CDR1 MGHRA, CDR2 YSYEKL. CDR3 in amino acids: CASSQRRVNSALHF. Here the CDR3 DNA reads TGCGCCAGCAGCCAACGGCGGGTGAATTCGGCCCTCCACTTT.

This clonotype was observed at least ten times. The rearrangement joins TRBV3-1 to TRBJ1-1; D uncertain. The ends were cut back, 0 bases at V and 8 bases at J, with 10 bases in the middle. Germline V lookup: CDR1 LGHDT, CDR2 YNNKEL (reference sequence). The length of the CDR3 is 13 residues. The CDR3 spells CASSQDFQAEAFF. CDR3 in DNA: TGTGCCAGCAGCCAAGATTTCCAGGCCGAAGCTTTCTTT.

On this clonotype: This may come from a read error, since a much larger clone is one base off. The J gene is TRBJ1-2, the V gene TRBV28; no clear D. CDR3 size: 14 residues. Trimming pared 2 bases from V and 3 bases from J, leaving 10 bases between. Germline V gene data show CDR1 as MDHEN and CDR2 as SYDVKM. The CDR3 coding sequence is TGTGCCAGCAGTTTAGGGTGGGATTACTATGGCTACACCTTC. Encoded protein: CASSLGWDYYGYTF.

A note on this clonotype: This clone may be a read error of a much larger clone one base away. V gene TRBV28 combines with J gene TRBJ1-5; 10 nucleotides agree with TRBD1. V was clipped by 6 bases and J by 3 bases; unmatched bases: 14. The CDR3 is made up of 18 amino acids. Germline V CDR1 and CDR2: MDHEN, SYDVKM. The DNA of the CDR3 is TGTGCCAGCAGGACCGGGACAGGGGCCTCGTGGACCAATCAGCCCCAGCATTTT. Protein product: CASRTGTGASWTNQPQHF.

This clonotype was picked up many times. The gene calls are TRBV12-3 or TRBV12-4 and TRBJ1-6; a possible D gene is TRBD1 (5 bases). V shed 6 bases and J shed 9 bases, with 18 bases lying between them. This CDR3 region has 15 residues. CDR3: CASSQGLSMVSPLHF. DNA of the CDR3: TGTGCCAGCAGCCAGGGACTCAGCATGGTTTCACCCCTCCACTTT.

This clonotype was counted at least ten times. This rearrangement joins TRBV6-2 or TRBV6-3 to TRBJ1-1; D is unclear. This CDR3 is built from 14 residues. V lost 6 bases to trimming and J lost 1 base, with 12 bases between them. Germline V gene lookup returns CDR1 MNHEY and CDR2 SVGEGT. The CDR3: CASSIVLANTEAFF. The CDR3 region has the DNA TGTGCCAGCAGCATTGTTTTAGCGAACACTGAAGCTTTCTTT.

This clonotype was seen a few times. The CDR3 spells CASSSTLGLYDTQYF. The CDR3 DNA follows: TGTGCCAGCAGCTCTACCCTAGGGCTGTATGATACGCAGTATTTT. The chain links TRBV7-8 to TRBJ2-3; no definite D call. The V gene's germline CDR1 is SGHVS and CDR2 FQNEAQ. The CDR3 spans 15 residues. V was cut by 4 bases and J by 6 bases, with 17 bases left in between.

There are many counts of this clonotype. This sequence joins TRBV5-6 and TRBJ1-5, with D perhaps matching TRBD1 (5 bases). V gave up 3 bases and J gave up 7 bases, with 20 bases separating them. Germline values: CDR1 SGHDT, CDR2 YYEEEE. This CDR3 is built from 16 residues. The CDR3, as DNA: TGTGCCAGCAGCTCCCCGGGCCGCAGGGTAGGGCAGCCCCAGCATTTT. Residues: CASSSPGRRVGQPQHF.

V is TRBV24-1 and J is TRBJ2-7; D not resolved. Germline V gives CDR1 KGHDR, CDR2 SFDVKD. The V gene lost 7 bases and the J gene lost 5 bases, with 2 bases spanning the gap. The CDR3 is made up of 9 amino acids. CDR3 sequence reads: CATSDEQYF. CDR3 DNA: TGTGCCACCAGCGACGAGCAGTACTTC.

The gene calls are TRBV5-1 and TRBJ2-5; D unresolved. V lost 0 bases to trimming and J lost 5 bases, with 14 bases between them. Germline-derived CDR1 and CDR2 are SGHRS and YFSETQ. The length of the CDR3 is 15 residues. CDR3 region: CASSLASGFAETQYF. In DNA form, the CDR3 reads TGCGCCAGCAGCTTGGCCTCTGGGTTTGCCGAGACCCAGTACTTC.

J is TRBJ1-2 and V is TRBV7-2, with D uncertain. The germline gives CDR1 SGHTA, CDR2 FQGNSA. V dropped 3 bases and J dropped 5 bases, with 16 bases sitting between them. This CDR3 has 15 amino acids. DNA of the CDR3: TGTGCCAGCAGCTTCGTGCTAGGGAAGGAATATGGCTACACCTTC. Residues: CASSFVLGKEYGYTF. Variable domain in full (rest from reference TRBV7-2 and TRBJ1-2): GAGVSQSPSNKVTEKGKDVELRCDPISGHTALYWYRQSLGQGLEFLIYFQGNSAPDKSGLPSDRFSAERTGGSVSTLTIQRTQQEDSAVYLCASSFVLGKEYGYTFGSGTRLTVV.